This T cell receptor (beta chain) comes out of a study of T cell responses to AZD1222 COVID-19 vaccine. Study results and caveats: Spike was spanned by vaccine-associated CD4 TCRs, which were dominant at 160-218 and 743-854. All repertoire sampling was performed exclusively after the peak T cell response.

V lost 6 bases to trimming and J lost 6 bases, with 12 bases between them. The CDR3 consists of 13 residues. Germline V gene lookup returns CDR1 SNHLY and CDR2 FYNNEI. TCRdb's copy holds only in-frame clones and misses some; the assay was immunoSEQ multiplex PCR. The table has around 150,000 clones, roughly 90% seen once; the top ten hold 3% to 4%. Points on this clone: Its antigen is undetermined.

The chain employs TRBV2 and TRBJ1-5; D remains unclear. This sequence originates from an adult who received the AZD1222 COVID-19 vaccine. This sample comprised peripheral blood, obtained 28 days after the second AZD1222 dose. CDR3 sequence: CASSAEGFQPQHF. The CDR3 DNA is TGTGCCAGCAGCGCGGAAGGGTTTCAGCCCCAGCATTTT.